A selection of T cell receptor beta chains follows, all from one sample in a study of T-cell memory formation after mild COVID-19. TCRdb used MiXCR to reprocess the 5' RACE reads, holding one entry per CDR3 protein. The table lists 550,000 to 700,000 distinct CDR3 sequences, around 16% of them singletons. Sequencing was done on a sample of PBMCs or a T cell subset sorted from them (not recorded which). These TCRs come from an adult woman who had mild COVID-19 (a few samples of this study predate the infection). Cell type and time point are not known. Each CDR3 is given with its conserved first and last residue. Each record gives: D gene, CDR3 length, J gene, clone size, V gene, CDR3 DNA, CDR3 protein. The D gene is left open where the match is weak. Clone size is stated in some rows and not others, as once, few, many or a class when expanded.

D: TRBD1; length: 13; J: TRBJ1-5; size: few; V: TRBV19; DNA: TGTGCCAGTAGCGGACAGGGTTATCAGCCCCAGCATTTT; CDR3: CASSGQGYQPQHF
D: TRBD1; length: 15; J: TRBJ1-1; size: few; V: TRBV6-5; DNA: TGTGCCAGCAGTTACTTAGGGACAGGTTCCACTGAAGCTTTCTTT; CDR3: CASSYLGTGSTEAFF
D: TRBD1; length: 15; J: TRBJ2-7; size: few; V: TRBV20-1; DNA: TGCAGTGCCCCTAAGACAGGGGGCGCTACCTACGAGCAGTACTTC; CDR3: CSAPKTGGATYEQYF
D: TRBD2; length: 16; J: TRBJ2-1; size: few; V: TRBV24-1; DNA: TGTGCCACCAGTGACCCCGGGGGGGCCCCCTACAATGAGCAGTTCTTC; CDR3: CATSDPGGAPYNEQFF
D: NA; length: 14; J: TRBJ1-2; size: few; V: TRBV12-3/TRBV12-4; DNA: TGTGCCAGCAGTGTCCGGGCGGCGAACTATGGCTACACCTTC; CDR3: CASSVRAANYGYTF
D: TRBD1; length: 14; J: TRBJ2-7; size: few; V: TRBV19; DNA: TGTGCCAGTAGTATAACTGACAGGGGATACGAGCAGTACTTC; CDR3: CASSITDRGYEQYF
D: TRBD1; length: 15; J: TRBJ1-5; size: NA; V: TRBV6-1; DNA: TGTGCCAGCAGTGTAGGCAGGGGGCTCGGTCAGCCCCAGCATTTT; CDR3: CASSVGRGLGQPQHF
D: NA; length: 13; J: TRBJ1-4; size: NA; V: TRBV4-1; DNA: TGCGCCAGCAGCCAGACCCCGGGGGAAAAACTGTTTTTT; CDR3: CASSQTPGEKLFF
D: TRBD2; length: 18; J: TRBJ2-2; size: few; V: TRBV6-1; DNA: TGTGCCAGCAGTGAAGTGGCTAGCGGGGCCCTCCGGGCCGGGGAGCTGTTTTTT; CDR3: CASSEVASGALRAGELFF
D: NA; length: 14; J: TRBJ2-7; size: many; V: TRBV12-3/TRBV12-4; DNA: TGTGCCAGCAGTTCGTATAGCGGAACCTACGAGCAGTACTTC; CDR3: CASSSYSGTYEQYF
D: NA; length: 14; J: TRBJ2-5; size: NA; V: TRBV30; DNA: TGTGCCTGGAGTGCCACCCTGGGTGGGGAGACCCAGTACTTC; CDR3: CAWSATLGGETQYF
D: NA; length: 14; J: TRBJ2-5; size: NA; V: TRBV20-1; DNA: TGCAGTGCTAGGTCGGCACGGGTCGGGGTGACCCAGTACTTC; CDR3: CSARSARVGVTQYF
D: NA; length: 13; J: TRBJ1-3; size: NA; V: TRBV12-3/TRBV12-4; DNA: TGTGCCAGCAGTGAAAACTCTGGAAACACCATATATTTT; CDR3: CASSENSGNTIYF
D: TRBD1; length: 14; J: TRBJ1-5; size: few; V: TRBV6-6; DNA: TGTGCCAGCAGTTACGAGGGGGCCAATCAGCCCCAGCATTTT; CDR3: CASSYEGANQPQHF
D: NA; length: 15; J: TRBJ2-1; size: few; V: TRBV7-8; DNA: TGTGCCAGCAGCGGGAGCGGACCCCAGTACAATGAGCAGTTCTTC; CDR3: CASSGSGPQYNEQFF
D: NA; length: 16; J: TRBJ2-2; size: few; V: TRBV5-1; DNA: TGCGCCAGCAGCTTGGCGCCGCAGGGGAACACCGGGGAGCTGTTTTTT; CDR3: CASSLAPQGNTGELFF
D: NA; length: 12; J: TRBJ1-5; size: few; V: TRBV5-6; DNA: TGTGCCAGCAGCCGTCCCGGGCAGCCCCAGCATTTT; CDR3: CASSRPGQPQHF
D: TRBD1; length: 13; J: TRBJ1-2; size: many; V: TRBV5-1; DNA: TGCGCCAGCAGGAACGGGACAGCTGATGGCTACACCTTC; CDR3: CASRNGTADGYTF
D: NA; length: 14; J: TRBJ2-7; size: NA; V: TRBV5-5; DNA: TGTGCCAGCAGCTTCGACAGGACCTCCTACGAGCAGTACTTC; CDR3: CASSFDRTSYEQYF
D: TRBD1; length: 15; J: TRBJ2-3; size: NA; V: TRBV19; DNA: TGTGCCAGTAGCGACAGGGGGACGGGCACAGATACGCAGTATTTT; CDR3: CASSDRGTGTDTQYF
D: NA; length: 19; J: TRBJ2-3; size: few; V: TRBV14; DNA: TGTGCCAGCAGCCTCGGGGGCCGCGGAGGCTGGATAAGGACAGATACGCAGTATTTT; CDR3: CASSLGGRGGWIRTDTQYF
D: TRBD2; length: 17; J: TRBJ2-7; size: few; V: TRBV4-2; DNA: TGTGCCAGCAGCCAAGAAGGGACTAGCGTCGACTCCTACGAGCAGTACTTC; CDR3: CASSQEGTSVDSYEQYF
D: TRBD2; length: 15; J: TRBJ2-5; size: few; V: TRBV4-2; DNA: TGTGCCAGCACCCCCCGACTAGCGGGACAAGAGACCCAGTACTTC; CDR3: CASTPRLAGQETQYF
D: TRBD1; length: 14; J: TRBJ1-2; size: NA; V: TRBV15; DNA: TGTGCCACCAGCAGACTCTCCGGGACAGTAGGCTACACCTTC; CDR3: CATSRLSGTVGYTF
D: NA; length: 16; J: TRBJ2-1; size: few; V: TRBV14; DNA: TGTGCCAGCAGCCAATCGGTATCCAGAGCCTACAATGAGCAGTTCTTC; CDR3: CASSQSVSRAYNEQFF
D: NA; length: 13; J: TRBJ1-5; size: NA; V: TRBV2; DNA: TGTGCCAGCACTGAGGATAGCAATCAGCCCCAGCATTTT; CDR3: CASTEDSNQPQHF
D: TRBD1; length: 16; J: TRBJ2-7; size: few; V: TRBV10-3; DNA: TGTGCCATCAGTGAGGTTCGGGACAGGGGTTCCTACGAGCAGTACTTC; CDR3: CAISEVRDRGSYEQYF
D: TRBD2; length: 15; J: TRBJ2-5; size: few; V: TRBV6-2/TRBV6-3; DNA: TGTGCCACTACGTACCGGGGGAGGGTTGGAGAGACCCAGTACTTC; CDR3: CATTYRGRVGETQYF
D: NA; length: 13; J: TRBJ1-2; size: few; V: TRBV12-3/TRBV12-4; DNA: TGTGCCAGCAGTTTAGGTCGACAAGTTGGCTACACCTTC; CDR3: CASSLGRQVGYTF
D: NA; length: 13; J: TRBJ1-6; size: NA; V: TRBV12-3/TRBV12-4; DNA: TGTGCCAGCTTACTTGGGGCGAATTCACCCCTCCACTTT; CDR3: CASLLGANSPLHF
D: NA; length: 15; J: TRBJ2-3; size: many; V: TRBV5-1; DNA: TGCGCCAGCACCCCTTGGCAGAGAGCCACAGATACGCAGTATTTT; CDR3: CASTPWQRATDTQYF
D: NA; length: 20; J: TRBJ2-7; size: NA; V: TRBV21-1; DNA: TGTGCCAGCAGCAAAGGAAGACTAGCGGTCGGTAACAGGAGCTCCTACGAGCAGTACTTC; CDR3: CASSKGRLAVGNRSSYEQYF
D: NA; length: 16; J: TRBJ2-2; size: NA; V: TRBV27; DNA: TGTGCCAGCAACCCCCTCTACACGGGGAACACCGGGGAGCTGTTTTTT; CDR3: CASNPLYTGNTGELFF
D: NA; length: 14; J: TRBJ2-7; size: few; V: TRBV18; DNA: TGTGCCAGCTCACCAGGGGGCAATCCTACGAAGCAGTACTTC; CDR3: CASSPGGNPTKQYF
D: TRBD2; length: 16; J: TRBJ2-5; size: NA; V: TRBV4-3; DNA: TGCGCCAGCAGCCAAGAGGCGGGACTACACCAAGAGACCCAGTACTTC; CDR3: CASSQEAGLHQETQYF
D: NA; length: 14; J: TRBJ2-3; size: few; V: TRBV7-3; DNA: TGTGCCAGCAGCTTATTTAGCATGACAGATACGCAGTATTTT; CDR3: CASSLFSMTDTQYF
D: NA; length: 13; J: TRBJ1-1; size: once; V: TRBV20-1; DNA: TGCAGTGCTGCCCAGGCTGGGAACACTGAAGCTTTCTTT; CDR3: CSAAQAGNTEAFF
D: NA; length: 14; J: TRBJ2-5; size: NA; V: TRBV7-3; DNA: TGTGCCAGCAGCTTAAGCGGGGCCAGCGGGACCCAGTACTTC; CDR3: CASSLSGASGTQYF
D: TRBD2; length: 14; J: TRBJ2-7; size: NA; V: TRBV11-3; DNA: TGTGCCAGCAGACCGGGACTAGGTCTCTACGAGCAGTACTTC; CDR3: CASRPGLGLYEQYF
D: TRBD2; length: 16; J: TRBJ2-1; size: few; V: TRBV29-1; DNA: TGCAGCGTTGAAGACTTCATAGCGGGAGCCGACAATGAGCAGTTCTTC; CDR3: CSVEDFIAGADNEQFF
D: NA; length: 15; J: TRBJ1-1; size: NA; V: TRBV9; DNA: TGTGCCAGCAGCGTAGCTCACAGCATGAACACTGAAGCTTTCTTT; CDR3: CASSVAHSMNTEAFF
D: NA; length: 14; J: TRBJ1-5; size: NA; V: TRBV24-1; DNA: TGTGCCACCAGTGACCCCATAAGCAATCAGCCCCAGCATTTT; CDR3: CATSDPISNQPQHF
D: TRBD1; length: 15; J: TRBJ1-1; size: NA; V: TRBV10-3; DNA: TGTGCCATCAGTGGGGAGACAGGGGAAAGCACTGAAGCTTTCTTT; CDR3: CAISGETGESTEAFF
D: NA; length: 13; J: TRBJ1-6; size: NA; V: TRBV6-1; DNA: TGTGCCAGCAGTGAAGGACTAAATTCACCCCTCCACTTT; CDR3: CASSEGLNSPLHF
D: TRBD1; length: 20; J: TRBJ1-1; size: NA; V: TRBV5-1; DNA: TGCGCCAGCAGCTTTGGAGGTCCGGGACAGCCTTTCCGGGGAAACACTGAAGCTTTCTTT; CDR3: CASSFGGPGQPFRGNTEAFF
D: NA; length: 19; J: TRBJ2-3; size: few; V: TRBV7-8; DNA: TGTGCCAGCAGCTTAATTGTCACCGGATTAGCCCCCTCCACAGATACGCAGTATTTT; CDR3: CASSLIVTGLAPSTDTQYF
D: NA; length: 12; J: TRBJ2-1; size: NA; V: TRBV11-3; DNA: TGTGCCAGCAGCGAAGGCGCAGCACTGCAGTTCTTC; CDR3: CASSEGAALQFF
D: NA; length: 13; J: TRBJ1-1; size: many; V: TRBV9; DNA: TGTGCCAGCAGCGCTATACCGGACACTGAAGCTTTCTTT; CDR3: CASSAIPDTEAFF
D: NA; length: 16; J: TRBJ2-2; size: NA; V: TRBV5-4; DNA: TGTGCCAGCAGCTTGGAGCCTACAGAGAACACCGGGGAGCTGTTTTTT; CDR3: CASSLEPTENTGELFF
D: NA; length: 13; J: TRBJ1-4; size: NA; V: TRBV4-2; DNA: TGTGCCAGCAGCCAAGTACCTAATGAAAAACTGTTTTTT; CDR3: CASSQVPNEKLFF